This T cell receptor beta chain was recovered during a study of blood T cells in healthy people across ages. Primed by a sample-barcoded 5' primer and a J-beta primer mix, a second PCR proceeded for about 7 to 12 cycles. A minimum of 3 million CDR3-containing paired-end reads was obtained for each sample. One entry per CDR3 protein, called by TCRdb with MiXCR from the 5' RACE reads. The sample contains some 640,000 distinct CDR3 sequences, about 52% of which appear only once. Every donor provided 9.5 to 10 milliliters of peripheral blood. This clonotype has only one observation. The antigen remains unidentified. Findings and limits, study-wide: Conclusively comparing naive with antigen-experienced cells was impossible with unsorted PBMCs.

The specimen was blood. This clonotype originated in a woman aged 60-75 years in good health.

DNA for the CDR3: TGTGCCAGCATCCCACAGGAAAGGGGCGCGACTAATGAAAAACTGTTTTTT. It translates to CASIPQERGATNEKLFF. The chain carries TRBV6-1 and TRBJ1-4; tentative D call: TRBD1 (5 bases). Trimming took off 7 bases at V and 2 bases at J, with 20 bases between the two ends. The CDR3 covers 17 residues. Germline V gives CDR1 MNHNS, CDR2 SASEGT.